The 7 T cell receptor beta chains below come from one sample, sequenced in a study of T cell responses to AZD1222 COVID-19 vaccine listed by TCRdb under 2021. Library construction relied on the immunoSEQ multiplex PCR assay. TCRdb holds this immuneACCESS table with in-frame rearrangements only. Some clones are missing; in checked studies, unresolved V genes explain under half, and the rest has no known cause. This sample has around 140,000 clones in its table, and 85% to 95% of those were observed once. In total, the top ten clones hold about 12% of the sample. The label giving this sample's time point can be read as: sample from adult after SARS-CoV-2 infection, after symptom onset. This sample comprised peripheral blood, obtained after recovery from COVID-19. The receptors originated from an adult who had recovered from COVID-19.

This sequence joins TRBV10-2 and TRBJ2-3, with 10 positions matching TRBD2. V trimming: 6 bases; J trimming: 4 bases; junction bases outside the gene matches: 7. Germline V CDR1 and CDR2: WSHSY, SAAADI. There are 15 residues in the CDR3. DNA for the CDR3: TGCGCCAGCAGGATTACTAGCGGGGCCGCAGATACGCAGTATTTT. It codes for CASRITSGAADTQYF.

The CDR3 protein is CASSINPMPQYF. CDR3 DNA sequence: TGTGCCAGTAGTATAAATCCCATGCCCCAGTACTTC. The V gene is TRBV19, the J gene TRBJ2-5; D gene ambiguous. This CDR3 has 12 residues. Deletions cut 2 bases from V and 9 bases from J, with 10 bases between. The germline CDR1 and CDR2 sequences are LNHDA and SQIVND (reference sequence).

The chain combines TRBV6-5 with TRBJ2-7, with D uncertain. The germline CDR1 and CDR2 sequences are MNHEY and SVGAGI. The CDR3 consists of 12 residues. V lost 6 bases and J lost 5, with 11 bases in between. The CDR3 is CASSALSHEQYF. The CDR3 DNA reads TGTGCCAGCAGCGCCCTTTCCCACGAGCAGTACTTC.

V usage is TRBV19 and J usage is TRBJ1-4, with D possibly matching TRBD1 (5 bases). The CDR3 totals 13 residues. V dropped 4 bases and J dropped 12 bases, with 15 bases sitting between them. Per germline, CDR1 LNHDA and CDR2 SQIVND (reference sequence). CDR3 sequence (DNA): TGTGCCAGTAGTAACGGGGCCCGCGCTGAACTGTTTTTT. Protein product: CASSNGARAELFF.

The chain is built from TRBV11-3 and TRBJ2-1; weak D call: TRBD2 (6 bases). V was trimmed by 6 bases and J by 2 bases, leaving 14 bases between them. This CDR3 contains 15 residues. From germline, CDR1 is SGHNT and CDR2 YENEEA. The DNA for the CDR3 is TGTGCCAGCAGTCGTTTGGGGGGTACCTACAATGAGCAGTTCTTC. Its protein is CASSRLGGTYNEQFF.

The chain has TRBV19 and TRBJ2-7; D is uncertain. This CDR3 has 15 residues. Germline CDR1 LNHDA, CDR2 SQIVND (reference sequence). Trimming removed 7 bases from V and 3 bases from J, with 19 bases in between. In DNA, the CDR3 is TGTGCCAGTAAAAGTAGTATGGCCCTGGGCTACGAGCAGTACTTC. Translated, it gives CASKSSMALGYEQYF.

This clone was recorded only once. J is TRBJ2-7 and V is TRBV7-2; 11 bases map to TRBD2. Per the germline V gene, CDR1 is SGHTA and CDR2 is FQGNSA. The J segment lost 5 bases and the V segment lost 4 bases, leaving 16 bases of the junction unmatched. The CDR3 runs 18 residues. The CDR3 loop reads CASSSYTSGSYFSDEQYF. The CDR3 region has the DNA TGTGCCAGCAGCTCGTATACTAGCGGGAGTTATTTCTCGGACGAGCAGTACTTC.